This T cell receptor beta chain was identified in a study of shared clonotypes between healthy human individuals. Some clones are missing from TCRdb's copy, which holds only in-frame ones; the method was immunoSEQ multiplex PCR. Counted here are a few million clones, more than 90% occurring once; the ten biggest clones make up 0.13% to 0.15%. The CDR3 covers 15 residues. Trimming pared 3 bases from V and 4 bases from J, leaving 15 bases between. The germline CDR1 and CDR2 sequences are ENHRY and SYGVKD. This clonotype was sampled from a young man in good health. Sequenced: naive CD4+ T cells sorted from blood. Described subset: CD45RA+ positively selected. The gene calls are TRBV10-3 and TRBJ1-2; no firm D call. CDR3 amino acids: CAISDLSSGSYGYTF. CDR3 in DNA: TGTGCCATCAGTGACCTCAGTTCGGGGAGCTATGGCTACACCTTC.